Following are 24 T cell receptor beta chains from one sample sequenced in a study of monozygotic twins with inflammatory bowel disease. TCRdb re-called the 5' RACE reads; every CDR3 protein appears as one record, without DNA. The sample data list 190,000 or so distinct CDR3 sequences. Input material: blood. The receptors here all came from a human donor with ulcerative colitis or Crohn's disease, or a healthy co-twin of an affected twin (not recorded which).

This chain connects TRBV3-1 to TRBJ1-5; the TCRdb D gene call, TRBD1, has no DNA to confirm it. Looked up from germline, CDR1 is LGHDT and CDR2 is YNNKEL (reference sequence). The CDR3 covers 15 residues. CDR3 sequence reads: CASSQGQGADQPQHF.

The CDR3 sequence: CASRPGLQASGNTIYF. J is TRBJ1-3 and V is TRBV13. This CDR3 has 16 amino acids. CDR1 is PRHDT and CDR2 is FYEKMQ in the germline V gene (reference sequence).

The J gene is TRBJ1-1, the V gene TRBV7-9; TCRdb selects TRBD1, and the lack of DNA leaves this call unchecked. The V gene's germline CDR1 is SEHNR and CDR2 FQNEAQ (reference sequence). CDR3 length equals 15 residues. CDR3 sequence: CASSLHQTGRTEAFF.

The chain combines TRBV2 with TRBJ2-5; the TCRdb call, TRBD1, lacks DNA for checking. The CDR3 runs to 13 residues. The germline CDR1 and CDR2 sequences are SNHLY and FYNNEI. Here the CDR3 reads CASSRTERETQYF.

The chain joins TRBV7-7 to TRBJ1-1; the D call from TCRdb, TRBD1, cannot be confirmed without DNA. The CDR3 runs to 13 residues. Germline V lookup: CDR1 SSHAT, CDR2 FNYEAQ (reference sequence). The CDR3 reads CASSLYRGDEAFF.

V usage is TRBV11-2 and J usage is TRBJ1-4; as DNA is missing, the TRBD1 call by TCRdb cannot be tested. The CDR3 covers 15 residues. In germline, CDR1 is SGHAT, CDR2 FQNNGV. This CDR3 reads CARKGVEETNEKLFF.

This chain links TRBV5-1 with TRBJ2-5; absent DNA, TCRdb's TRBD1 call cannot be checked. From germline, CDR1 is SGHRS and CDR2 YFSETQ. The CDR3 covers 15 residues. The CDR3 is CASSLRGAWTETQYF.

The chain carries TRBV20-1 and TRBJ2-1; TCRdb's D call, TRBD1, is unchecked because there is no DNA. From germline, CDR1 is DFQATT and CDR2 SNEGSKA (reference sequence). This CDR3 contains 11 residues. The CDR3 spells CSTYVWGAVVF.

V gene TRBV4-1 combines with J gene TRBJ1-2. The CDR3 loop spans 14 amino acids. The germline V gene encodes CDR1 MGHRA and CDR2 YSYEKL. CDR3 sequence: CASSQDQKSFGYTF.

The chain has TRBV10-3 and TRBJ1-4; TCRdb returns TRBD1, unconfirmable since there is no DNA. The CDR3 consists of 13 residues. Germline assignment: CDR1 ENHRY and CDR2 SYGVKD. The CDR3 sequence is CAINRDYNEKLFF.

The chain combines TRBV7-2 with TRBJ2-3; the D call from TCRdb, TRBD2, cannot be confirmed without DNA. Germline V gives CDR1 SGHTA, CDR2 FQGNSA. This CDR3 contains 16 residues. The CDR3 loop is CASSLTGLASTDTQYF.

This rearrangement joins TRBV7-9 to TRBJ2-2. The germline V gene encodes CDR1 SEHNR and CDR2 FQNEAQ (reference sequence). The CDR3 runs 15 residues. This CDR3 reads CASSVDGFNTGELFF.

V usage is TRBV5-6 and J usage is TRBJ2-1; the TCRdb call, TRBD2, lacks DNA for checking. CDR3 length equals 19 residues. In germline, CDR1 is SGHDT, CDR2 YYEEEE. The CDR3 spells CASSTQPGLAGGSDNEQFF.

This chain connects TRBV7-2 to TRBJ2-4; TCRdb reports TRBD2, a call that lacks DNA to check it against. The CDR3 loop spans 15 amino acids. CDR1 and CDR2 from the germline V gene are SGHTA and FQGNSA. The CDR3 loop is CASSQGLASQNIQYF.

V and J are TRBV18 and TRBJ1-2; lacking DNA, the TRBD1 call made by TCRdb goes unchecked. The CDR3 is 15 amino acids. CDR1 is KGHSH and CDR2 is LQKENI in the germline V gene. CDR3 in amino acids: CASSPLGQGDRGYTF. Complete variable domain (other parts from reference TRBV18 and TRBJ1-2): NAGVMQNPRHLVRRRGQEARLRCSPMKGHSHVYWYRQLPEEGLKFMVYLQKENIIDESGMPKERFSAEFPKEGPSILRIQQVVRGDSAAYFCASSPLGQGDRGYTFGSGTRLTVV.

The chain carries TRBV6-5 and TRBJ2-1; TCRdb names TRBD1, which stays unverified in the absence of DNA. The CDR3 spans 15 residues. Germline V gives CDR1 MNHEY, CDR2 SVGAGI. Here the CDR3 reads CASSYGAGASNEQFF.

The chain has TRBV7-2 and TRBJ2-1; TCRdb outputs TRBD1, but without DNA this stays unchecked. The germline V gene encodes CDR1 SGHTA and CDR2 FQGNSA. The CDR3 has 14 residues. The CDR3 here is CASSIGTGDGEQFF.

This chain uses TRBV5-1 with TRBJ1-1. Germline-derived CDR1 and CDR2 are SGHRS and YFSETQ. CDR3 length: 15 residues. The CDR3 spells CASSFQGFNNAEAFF.

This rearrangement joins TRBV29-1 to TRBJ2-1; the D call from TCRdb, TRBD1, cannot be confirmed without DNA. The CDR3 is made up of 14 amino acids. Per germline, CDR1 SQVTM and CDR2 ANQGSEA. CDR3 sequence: CSALRDRAYNEQFF.

CDR3 residues: CASSGRGQRMKNIQYF. V usage is TRBV2 and J usage is TRBJ2-4; TCRdb proposes TRBD2, but this gene call is untestable without DNA. CDR3 length: 16 residues. Germline V gene data show CDR1 as SNHLY and CDR2 as FYNNEI.

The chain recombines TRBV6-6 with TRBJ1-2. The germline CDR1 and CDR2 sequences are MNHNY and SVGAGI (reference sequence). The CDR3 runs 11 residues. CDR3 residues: CASGKGYGYTF.

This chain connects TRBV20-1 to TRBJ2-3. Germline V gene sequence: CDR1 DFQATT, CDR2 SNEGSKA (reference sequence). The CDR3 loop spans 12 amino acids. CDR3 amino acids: CSASSRTDTQYF.

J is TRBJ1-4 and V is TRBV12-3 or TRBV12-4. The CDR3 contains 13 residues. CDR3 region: CASRFRPNEKLFF.

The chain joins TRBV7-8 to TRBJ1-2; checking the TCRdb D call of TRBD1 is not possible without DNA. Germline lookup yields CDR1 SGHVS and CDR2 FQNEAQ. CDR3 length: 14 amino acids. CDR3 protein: CASSEGQGRGGYTF.